This record looks at one T cell receptor beta chain sequence and its context. This clone's antigen is unknown. One base away there is no much larger clone; base qualities are not given. The immunoSEQ Assay, a bias-controlled multiplex PCR, was used to amplify TCRbeta CDR3 regions from genomic DNA. Regarding the original processing steps: The number of nucleated cells in each sample was estimated from the amplification of reference gene primers within the assay. To quantify the absolute abundance of each unique TCRbeta CDR3 rearrangement, sequence reads were collapsed and filtered. Productive Simpson clonality was computed per sample as the square root of Simpson's diversity index over productive rearrangements. Not all clones reach the TCRdb copy of this immuneACCESS table, which keeps in-frame sequences only. Checked studies attribute under half of the gap to unresolved V genes and leave the rest unexplained. That table is the source of V, J and clone size, and D and trimming were worked out from the DNA. The sample data list 150,000 to 200,000 clones, and about 90% of these were observed just once. The ten largest clones capture around 2.3% of the sample.

This sample stems from a study of blood T cell repertoires in COVID-19 (dated by TCRdb to the early 2020s). Background for the entire study: The collaborator samples originated in the United States, Italy and Spain and spanned the acute and convalescent phases of COVID-19. The prospective study material was composed of cDNA or gDNA derived from T cells, B-cell-depleted T cells, or PBMCs. Deeply sampled blood TCRbeta repertoires from subjects exposed to, actively infected with, or recovered from COVID-19 were included in the dataset. The repertoires were released in a freely available public database intended as a resource for research on the immune response to SARS-CoV-2. Samples came from the ongoing ImmuneRACE study (first 160 participants) plus 1,254 subjects from 6 global collaborators. Sample metadata almost always included a de-identified subject ID, COVID-19 status, age in years and sex. Where available, HLA class I and class II types were taken from metadata supplied by the sample provider and were not determined by assay-based typing.

Collaborating institutions collected whole blood in K2EDTA tubes following their own protocols. For TCRbeta analysis, collaborator samples were shipped as frozen whole blood, as isolated PBMCs, or as DNA extracted from either sample type. The CDR3 sequence holds 14 residues, the cysteine and phenylalanine included. Solely the CDR3 DNA is kept, with 42 bases framed from the first base. V was cut back by 3 bases and J by 8 bases, leaving a gap of 13 bases between them. CDR1 MNHNS and CDR2 SASEGT are derived from the germline V gene. The study at large found these results: The amount of clinical and demographic metadata varied by source and participant and was provided uncurated.

Sequencing was performed on peripheral blood. The TCR was taken from a man aged 40-49 years with active or convalescent COVID-19. This receptor chain uses TRBV6-1 and TRBJ1-4; the D gene cannot be resolved reliably. The nucleotide sequence reads TGTGCCAGCAGTGATTCAGGACTTGGCGAAAAACTGTTTTTT. Its product reads: CASSDSGLGEKLFF.